The sequence of this TCR beta chain was determined in a study of cytomegalovirus exposure and HLA in healthy donors. On the study more broadly: Around 85 million unique TCRs from HLA-typed donors were held in an early data release.

General study points: In vitro assays verified that three CMV-associated chains recognized CMV antigens specifically. A later analysis showed TCR association rates differing by HLA locus, peaking at DRB1 and lowest at HLA-C. Among TCR sequences, most were rare, though some public TCRs appeared in many donors.

Trimming removed 0 bases at V and 4 bases at J, with 9 bases between. Germline V gene sequence: CDR1 MGHRA, CDR2 YSYEKL. CDR3 length equals 14 residues. Researchers ran the PCR with 60 Vbeta and 13 Jbeta primers. Profiled with immunoSEQ multiplex PCR; TCRdb holds only in-frame clones, not every one. The table includes over 200,000 clones, under 90% detected once. This clone appeared a single time. Its antigen is undetermined. The TCR sequence derives from a human donor in good health. Sequenced sample: PBMCs. The chain combines TRBV4-1 with TRBJ1-2; no definite D call. The CDR3 here is CASSQELPGYGYTF. The CDR3, as DNA: TGCGCCAGCAGCCAAGAGCTCCCGGGCTATGGCTACACCTTC.